This T cell receptor beta chain derives from a study of control samples from healthy donors and cancer patients. Libraries were prepared by immunoSEQ multiplex PCR; TCRdb keeps only in-frame clonotypes and omits some of them. The sample lists some 79,000 clones, approximately 84% seen once, with about 4% in the top ten. The CDR3 has 12 amino acids. Germline CDR1 is ENHRY and CDR2 is SYGVKD. V was trimmed by 6 bases and J by 6 bases, leaving 9 bases between them. This receptor was taken from a woman aged 45-60 years in good health. The sequenced material came from blood. V gene TRBV10-3 combines with J gene TRBJ2-1; TRBD2 might be the D (6 bases). CDR3 sequence (DNA): TGTGCCATCAGGCGGGACGGCAATGAGCAGTTCTTC. It translates to CAIRRDGNEQFF.